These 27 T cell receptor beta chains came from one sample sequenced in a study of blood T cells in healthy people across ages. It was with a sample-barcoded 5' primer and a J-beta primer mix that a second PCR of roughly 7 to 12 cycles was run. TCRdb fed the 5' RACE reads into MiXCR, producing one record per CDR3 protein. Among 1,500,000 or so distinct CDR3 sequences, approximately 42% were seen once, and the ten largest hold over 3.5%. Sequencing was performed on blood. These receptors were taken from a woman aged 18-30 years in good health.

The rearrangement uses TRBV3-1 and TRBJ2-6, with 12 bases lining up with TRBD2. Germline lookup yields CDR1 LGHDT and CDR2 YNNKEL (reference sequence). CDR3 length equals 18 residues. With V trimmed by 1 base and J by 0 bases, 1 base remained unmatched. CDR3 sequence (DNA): TGTGCCAGCAGCCAAGGACTAGCGGGAGTCTCTGGGGCCAACGTCCTGACTTTC. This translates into CASSQGLAGVSGANVLTF.

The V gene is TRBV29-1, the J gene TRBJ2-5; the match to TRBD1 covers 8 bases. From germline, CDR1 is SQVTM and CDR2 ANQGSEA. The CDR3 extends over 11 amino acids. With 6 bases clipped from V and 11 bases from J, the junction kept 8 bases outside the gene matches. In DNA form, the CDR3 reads TGCAGCGTCGAGACAGGGGTTGAGCAGTACTTC. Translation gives CSVETGVEQYF.

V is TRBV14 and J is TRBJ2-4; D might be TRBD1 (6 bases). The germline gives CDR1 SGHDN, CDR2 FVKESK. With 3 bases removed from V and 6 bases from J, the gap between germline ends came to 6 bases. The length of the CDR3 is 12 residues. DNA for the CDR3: TGTGCCAGCAGCCAGACAGGAAACATTCAGTACTTC. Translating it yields CASSQTGNIQYF.

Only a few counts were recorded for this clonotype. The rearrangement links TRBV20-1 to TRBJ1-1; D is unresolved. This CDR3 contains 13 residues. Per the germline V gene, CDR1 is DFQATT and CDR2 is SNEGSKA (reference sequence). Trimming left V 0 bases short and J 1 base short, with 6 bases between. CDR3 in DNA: TGCAGTGCTAGAGAAGGTCAGAACACTGAAGCTTTCTTT. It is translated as CSAREGQNTEAFF.

The CDR3 coding sequence is TGCGCCAGCAGCCAAGGGGGCAGGGGAAGTAGAGAGACCCAGTACTTC. Encoded protein: CASSQGGRGSRETQYF. The chain employs TRBV4-1 and TRBJ2-5, with TRBD1 as a possible D gene (6 bases). Germline values: CDR1 MGHRA, CDR2 YSYEKL. The CDR3 is made up of 16 amino acids. The V and J ends lost 1 base and 4 bases respectively, with 16 bases between them.

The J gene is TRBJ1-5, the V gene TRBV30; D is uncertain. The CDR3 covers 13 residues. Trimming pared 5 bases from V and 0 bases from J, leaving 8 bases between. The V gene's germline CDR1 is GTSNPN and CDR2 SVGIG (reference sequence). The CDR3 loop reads CAWAEDSNQPQHF. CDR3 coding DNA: TGTGCCTGGGCTGAGGATAGCAATCAGCCCCAGCATTTT.

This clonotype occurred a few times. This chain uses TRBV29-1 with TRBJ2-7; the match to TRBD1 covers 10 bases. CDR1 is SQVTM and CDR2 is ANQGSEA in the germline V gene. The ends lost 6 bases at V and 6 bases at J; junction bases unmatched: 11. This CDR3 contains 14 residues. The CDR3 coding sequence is TGCAGCGTCGACCCCGGGACAGGGGTTTTCGAGCAGTACTTC. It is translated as CSVDPGTGVFEQYF.

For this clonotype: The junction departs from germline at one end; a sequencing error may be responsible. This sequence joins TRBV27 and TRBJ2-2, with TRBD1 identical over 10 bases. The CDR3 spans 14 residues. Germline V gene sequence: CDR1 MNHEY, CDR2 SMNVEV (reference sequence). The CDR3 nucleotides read TGTGCCAGCAGCGACAGGGGGCATGGCGGGGGGCTGTTTTTT. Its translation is CASSDRGHGGGLFF.

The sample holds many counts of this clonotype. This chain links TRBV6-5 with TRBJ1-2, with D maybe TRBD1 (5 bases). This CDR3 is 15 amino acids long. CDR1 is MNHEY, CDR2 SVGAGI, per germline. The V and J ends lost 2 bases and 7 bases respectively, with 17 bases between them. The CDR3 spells CASSYGPQGTTGYTF. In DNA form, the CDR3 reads TGTGCCAGCAGTTACGGGCCTCAGGGAACGACTGGCTACACCTTC.

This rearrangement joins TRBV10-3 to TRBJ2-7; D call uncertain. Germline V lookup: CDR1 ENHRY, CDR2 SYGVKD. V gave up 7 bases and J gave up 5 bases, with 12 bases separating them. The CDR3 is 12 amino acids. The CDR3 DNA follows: TGTGCCATCACGTCGAATGCTGACGAGCAGTACTTC. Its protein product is CAITSNADEQYF.

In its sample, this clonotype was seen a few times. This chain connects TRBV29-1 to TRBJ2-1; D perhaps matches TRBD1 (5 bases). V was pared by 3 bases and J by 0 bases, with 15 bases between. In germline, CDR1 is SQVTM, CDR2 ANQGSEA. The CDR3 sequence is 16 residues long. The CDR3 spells CSVDGRARSSYNEQFF. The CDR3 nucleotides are TGCAGCGTTGACGGCAGGGCCCGTAGCTCCTACAATGAGCAGTTCTTC.

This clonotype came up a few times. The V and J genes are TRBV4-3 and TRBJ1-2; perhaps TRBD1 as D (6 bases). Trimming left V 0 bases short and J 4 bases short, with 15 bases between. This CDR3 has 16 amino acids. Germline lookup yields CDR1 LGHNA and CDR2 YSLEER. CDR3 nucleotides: TGCGCCAGCAGCCAAGATCGGGGGGGGCGAAGCTATGGCTACACCTTC. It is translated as CASSQDRGGRSYGYTF.

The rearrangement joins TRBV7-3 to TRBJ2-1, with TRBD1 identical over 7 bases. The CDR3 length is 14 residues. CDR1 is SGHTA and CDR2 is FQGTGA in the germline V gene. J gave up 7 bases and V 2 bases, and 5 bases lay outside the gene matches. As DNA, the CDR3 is TGTGCCAGCAGCTTAGACAGGGTTCGTAATGAGCAGTTCTTC. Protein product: CASSLDRVRNEQFF.

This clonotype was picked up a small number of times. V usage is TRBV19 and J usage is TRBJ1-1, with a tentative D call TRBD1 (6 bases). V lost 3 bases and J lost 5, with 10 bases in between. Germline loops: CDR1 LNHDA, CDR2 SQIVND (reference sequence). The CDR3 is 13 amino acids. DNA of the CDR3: TGTGCCAGTAGTATCCCACAGGGTACTGAAGCTTTCTTT. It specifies CASSIPQGTEAFF.

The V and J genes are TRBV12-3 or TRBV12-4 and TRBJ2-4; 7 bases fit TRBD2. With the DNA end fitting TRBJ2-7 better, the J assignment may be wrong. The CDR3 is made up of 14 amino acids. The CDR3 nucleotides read TGTGCCAGCAGTCCCACCGGGTCGGGGGGCGAGCAGTACTTC. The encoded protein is CASSPTGSGGEQYF.

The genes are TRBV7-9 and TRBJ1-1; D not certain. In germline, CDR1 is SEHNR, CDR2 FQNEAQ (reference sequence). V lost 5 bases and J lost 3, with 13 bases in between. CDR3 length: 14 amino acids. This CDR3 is CASSMFLVDTEAFF. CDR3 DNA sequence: TGTGCCAGCAGCATGTTTCTGGTGGACACTGAAGCTTTCTTT.

The CDR3 protein is CASSVTRPARDGYTF. DNA of the CDR3: TGCGCCAGCAGCGTGACGCGTCCCGCTAGAGATGGCTACACCTTC. The J gene is TRBJ1-2, the V gene TRBV5-1, with unresolved D. CDR1 and CDR2 (germline): SGHRS, YFSETQ. Trimming stripped 4 bases from V and 6 bases from J, with 19 bases between. This CDR3 has 15 amino acids.

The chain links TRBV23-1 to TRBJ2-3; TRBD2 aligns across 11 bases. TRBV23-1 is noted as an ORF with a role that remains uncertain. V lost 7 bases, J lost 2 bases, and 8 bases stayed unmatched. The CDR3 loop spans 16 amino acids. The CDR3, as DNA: TGCGCCAGCACTCCTAGACTAGCGGGGAACACAGATACGCAGTATTTT. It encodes CASTPRLAGNTDTQYF.

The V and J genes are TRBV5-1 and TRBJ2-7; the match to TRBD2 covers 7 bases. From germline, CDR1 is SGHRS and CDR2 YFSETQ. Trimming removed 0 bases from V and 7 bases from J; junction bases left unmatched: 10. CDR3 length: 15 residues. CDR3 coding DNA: TGCGCCAGCAGCTTGGCGGGGGGAGACTACAATGAGCAGTACTTC. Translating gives CASSLAGGDYNEQYF.

DNA of the CDR3: TGTGCCAGCAGCTTAGTCTTGTTCCAAGGCGGGTTATACAATGAGCAGTTCTTC. Its protein is CASSLVLFQGGLYNEQFF. The chain recombines TRBV13 with TRBJ2-1; D perhaps matches TRBD2 (5 bases). V was trimmed by 1 base and J by 4 bases, leaving 20 bases between them. The CDR3 is 18 residues long. CDR1 PRHDT and CDR2 FYEKMQ come from the germline V gene (reference sequence).

The DNA for the CDR3 is TGTGCCAGCAGCCCTTCTTTGGCTAGCACTTCCAATGAGCAGTACTTC. Protein sequence: CASSPSLASTSNEQYF. The V and J genes are TRBV7-9 and TRBJ2-5; possibly TRBD2 for D (5 bases). With 5 bases removed from V and 11 bases from J, the gap between germline ends came to 27 bases. Germline V gives CDR1 SEHNR, CDR2 FQNEAQ (reference sequence). This CDR3 has 16 amino acids.

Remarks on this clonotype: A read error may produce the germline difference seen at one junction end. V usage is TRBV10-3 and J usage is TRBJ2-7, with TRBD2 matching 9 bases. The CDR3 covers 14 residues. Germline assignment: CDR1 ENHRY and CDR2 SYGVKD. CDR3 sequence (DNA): TGTGCCACCAGTGCGCTAGCGGGAAGCTACGAGCAGTACTTC. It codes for CATSALAGSYEQYF.

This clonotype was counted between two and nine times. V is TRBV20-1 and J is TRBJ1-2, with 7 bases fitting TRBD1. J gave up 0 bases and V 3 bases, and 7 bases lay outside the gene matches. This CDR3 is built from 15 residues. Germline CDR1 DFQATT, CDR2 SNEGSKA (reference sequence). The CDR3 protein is CSASLSGQANYGYTF. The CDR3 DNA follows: TGCAGTGCTAGTTTGTCCGGACAGGCTAACTATGGCTACACCTTC.

This chain's CDR3 is CASSTGQGGRGQPQHF. The CDR3 DNA reads TGTGCCAGCAGCACCGGACAGGGAGGAAGGGGTCAGCCCCAGCATTTT. The V call is TRBV5-5, the J call TRBJ1-5, with TRBD1 matching over 8 bases. J was trimmed by 6 bases and V by 4 bases; bases with no gene match: 12. The length of the CDR3 is 16 residues. Germline CDR1 SGHKS, CDR2 YYEKEE (reference sequence).

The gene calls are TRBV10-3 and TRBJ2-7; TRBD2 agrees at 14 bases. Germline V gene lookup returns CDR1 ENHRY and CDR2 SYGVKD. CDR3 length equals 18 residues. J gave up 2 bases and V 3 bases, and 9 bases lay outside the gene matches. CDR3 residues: CAISDTTSGGVETYEQYF. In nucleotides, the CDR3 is TGTGCCATCAGTGATACGACTAGCGGGGGGGTGGAAACCTACGAGCAGTACTTC.

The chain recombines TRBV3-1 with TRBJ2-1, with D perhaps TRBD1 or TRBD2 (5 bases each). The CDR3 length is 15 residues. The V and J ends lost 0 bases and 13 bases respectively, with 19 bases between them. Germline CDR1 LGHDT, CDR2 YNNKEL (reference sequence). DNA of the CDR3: TGTGCCAGCAGCCAAGAAAGTCTAGACTACGGGACCCAGTTCTTC. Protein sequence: CASSQESLDYGTQFF.

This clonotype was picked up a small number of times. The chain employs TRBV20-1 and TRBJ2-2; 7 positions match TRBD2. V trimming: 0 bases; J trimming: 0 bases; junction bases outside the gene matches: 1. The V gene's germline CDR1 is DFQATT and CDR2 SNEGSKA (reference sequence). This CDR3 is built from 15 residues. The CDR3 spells CSARELATNTGELFF. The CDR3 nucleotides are TGCAGTGCTAGAGAACTAGCGACGAACACCGGGGAGCTGTTTTTT.